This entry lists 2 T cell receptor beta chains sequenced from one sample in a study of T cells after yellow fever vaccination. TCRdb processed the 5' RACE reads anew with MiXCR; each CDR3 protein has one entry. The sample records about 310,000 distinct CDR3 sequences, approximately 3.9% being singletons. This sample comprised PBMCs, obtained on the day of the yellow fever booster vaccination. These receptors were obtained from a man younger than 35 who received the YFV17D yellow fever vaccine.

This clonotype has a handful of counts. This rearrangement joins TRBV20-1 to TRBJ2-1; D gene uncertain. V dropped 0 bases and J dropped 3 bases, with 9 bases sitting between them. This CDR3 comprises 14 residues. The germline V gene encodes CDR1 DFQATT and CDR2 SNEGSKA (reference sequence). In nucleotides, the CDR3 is TGCAGTGCTAGAGATCCCGTCGACTACAATGAGCAGTTCTTC. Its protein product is CSARDPVDYNEQFF.

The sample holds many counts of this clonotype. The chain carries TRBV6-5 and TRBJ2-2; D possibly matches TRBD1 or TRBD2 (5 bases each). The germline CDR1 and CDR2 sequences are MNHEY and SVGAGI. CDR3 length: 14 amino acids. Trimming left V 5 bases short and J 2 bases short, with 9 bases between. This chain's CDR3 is CASSRDLNTGELFF. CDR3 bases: TGTGCCAGCAGTCGGGACCTCAACACCGGGGAGCTGTTTTTT.